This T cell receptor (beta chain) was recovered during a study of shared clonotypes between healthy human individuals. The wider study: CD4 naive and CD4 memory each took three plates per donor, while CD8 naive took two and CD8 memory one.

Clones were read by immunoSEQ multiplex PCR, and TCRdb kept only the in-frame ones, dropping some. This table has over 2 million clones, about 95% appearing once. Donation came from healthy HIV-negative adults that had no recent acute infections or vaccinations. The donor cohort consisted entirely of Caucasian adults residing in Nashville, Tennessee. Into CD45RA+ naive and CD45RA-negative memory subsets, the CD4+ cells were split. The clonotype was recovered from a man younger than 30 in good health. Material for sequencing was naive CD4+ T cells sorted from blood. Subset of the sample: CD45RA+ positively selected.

CDR3 loop: CASSQDVTSLTPLHF. The CDR3 DNA follows: TGCGCCAGCAGCCAAGACGTAACCAGCCTAACACCCCTCCACTTT. The gene calls are TRBV4-1 and TRBJ1-6; D remains ambiguous. The CDR3 covers 15 residues. Trimming removed 0 bases from V and 11 bases from J, with 14 bases in between. Germline lookup yields CDR1 MGHRA and CDR2 YSYEKL.